One and the same sample provided the 31 T cell receptor beta chains below, sequenced in a study of monozygotic twins with inflammatory bowel disease. TCRdb processed the 5' RACE reads again and assigns one entry to each CDR3 protein, with no DNA. There are about 160,000 distinct CDR3 sequences in the sample, with roughly 2.3% held by the top ten. What was sequenced was blood. These receptors came from a human donor with ulcerative colitis or Crohn's disease, or a healthy co-twin of an affected twin (not recorded which).

The rearrangement joins TRBV4-2 to TRBJ1-1; the D call of TRBD1 rests on TCRdb alone, since no DNA is present to check it. Germline loops: CDR1 LGHNA, CDR2 YNFKEQ. The CDR3 loop spans 15 amino acids. CDR3 loop: CASSQEGGQGTEAFF.

V and J are TRBV4-1 and TRBJ1-4. The CDR3 runs to 17 residues. In germline, CDR1 is MGHRA, CDR2 YSYEKL. CDR3 in amino acids: CASSQNVAVSLNEKLFF.

The V and J genes are TRBV28 and TRBJ1-1. CDR1 MDHEN and CDR2 SYDVKM come from the germline V gene. The CDR3 has 13 residues. The CDR3 is CASMGYMNTEAFF.

The V and J genes are TRBV9 and TRBJ1-6; TCRdb returns TRBD1, unconfirmable since there is no DNA. This CDR3 is built from 14 residues. CDR1 is SGDLS, CDR2 YYNGEE, per germline. The CDR3 sequence: CASSIGGQGTPLHF.

This rearrangement joins TRBV3-1 to TRBJ2-3; the D gene TCRdb calls, TRBD2, cannot be checked with no DNA. The germline V gene encodes CDR1 LGHDT and CDR2 YNNKEL (reference sequence). This CDR3 has 16 amino acids. This CDR3 is CASSHPLAGGPDTQYF.

The chain recombines TRBV7-3 with TRBJ1-1. From germline, CDR1 is SGHTA and CDR2 FQGTGA. The CDR3 has 15 amino acids. The CDR3 reads CASSPVGGGNTEAFF.

The chain joins TRBV19 to TRBJ1-3; TCRdb's D call of TRBD1 is untestable without DNA. Germline assignment: CDR1 LNHDA and CDR2 SQIVND (reference sequence). The CDR3 is 13 amino acids. CDR3 sequence: CASSGDRMDTIYF. Full variable domain (outside the CDR3, taken from reference TRBV19 and TRBJ1-3): DGGITQSPKYLFRKEGQNVTLSCEQNLNHDAMYWYRQDPGQGLRLIYYSQIVNDFQKGDIAEGYSVSREKKESFPLTVTSAQKNPTAFYLCASSGDRMDTIYFGEGSWLTVV.

The gene calls are TRBV5-6 and TRBJ1-1; as DNA is missing, the TRBD1 call by TCRdb cannot be tested. The germline gives CDR1 SGHDT, CDR2 YYEEEE. This CDR3 comprises 16 residues. The CDR3 loop is CASSLEWPGGNTEAFF.

This chain uses TRBV4-2 with TRBJ1-5; TCRdb selects TRBD1, and the lack of DNA leaves this call unchecked. CDR1 and CDR2 (germline): LGHNA, YNFKEQ. The CDR3 contains 16 residues. The CDR3 region is CASSQEPSGGARPQHF.

The chain is built from TRBV5-5 and TRBJ2-5. CDR3 size: 13 residues. Germline V gene sequence: CDR1 SGHKS, CDR2 YYEKEE (reference sequence). This CDR3 reads CASSLAVQETQYF. Complete variable domain (other parts from reference TRBV5-5 and TRBJ2-5): DAGVTQSPTHLIKTRGQQVTLRCSPISGHKSVSWYQQVLGQGPQFIFQYYEKEERGRGNFPDRFSARQFPNYSSELNVNALLLGDSALYLCASSLAVQETQYFGPGTRLLVL.

CDR3 in amino acids: CASSQVGESSYEQYF. The V gene is TRBV4-3, the J gene TRBJ2-7; TCRdb proposes TRBD1, but this gene call is untestable without DNA. CDR1 LGHNA and CDR2 YSLEER come from the germline V gene. The CDR3 consists of 15 residues.

The chain has TRBV20-1 and TRBJ2-3; checking the TCRdb D call of TRBD1 is not possible without DNA. Germline V gene sequence: CDR1 DFQATT, CDR2 SNEGSKA (reference sequence). This CDR3 has 16 residues. CDR3 in amino acids: CSASDAGTGDTDTQYF.

The chain combines TRBV10-2 with TRBJ2-7. The CDR3 length is 14 residues. Germline lookup yields CDR1 WSHSY and CDR2 SAAADI. The CDR3 loop reads CASRRVRGSYEQYF.

The V gene is TRBV29-1, the J gene TRBJ2-1; the D call of TRBD1 rests on TCRdb alone, since no DNA is present to check it. Germline CDR1 and CDR2: SQVTM and ANQGSEA. The CDR3 is made up of 14 amino acids. CDR3 region: CSSTKGTENNEQFF.

The gene calls are TRBV27 and TRBJ2-1; lacking DNA, the TRBD1 call made by TCRdb goes unchecked. This CDR3 has 15 amino acids. Germline lookup yields CDR1 MNHEY and CDR2 SMNVEV (reference sequence). CDR3 sequence: CASSFGGAFYNEQFF.

V and J are TRBV7-9 and TRBJ2-1; TCRdb's D call of TRBD2 is untestable without DNA. CDR1 SEHNR and CDR2 FQNEAQ come from the germline V gene (reference sequence). This CDR3 has 16 amino acids. This CDR3 reads CASSLGIAGGYNEQFF.

The V gene is TRBV7-9, the J gene TRBJ2-1; TCRdb outputs TRBD1, but without DNA this stays unchecked. The CDR3 extends over 17 amino acids. Germline CDR1 SEHNR, CDR2 FQNEAQ (reference sequence). CDR3 residues: CASSSGVGAASYNEQFF.

The chain uses TRBV7-3 and TRBJ2-1; TCRdb's D call of TRBD2 is untestable without DNA. Germline values: CDR1 SGHTA, CDR2 FQGTGA. The CDR3 sequence is 14 residues long. CDR3 amino acids: CASSFSGASNEQFF.

The chain couples TRBV21-1 to TRBJ1-5; TCRdb's D gene call, TRBD1, goes unchecked for lack of DNA. TRBV21-1 represents a pseudogene. The CDR3 sequence is 18 residues long. Here the CDR3 reads CASSKGGTGIFGYQPQHF.

V usage is TRBV5-1 and J usage is TRBJ1-5. The germline CDR1 and CDR2 sequences are SGHRS and YFSETQ. The CDR3 has 15 residues. CDR3 in amino acids: CASSPWSGRNQPQHF.

The chain uses TRBV7-9 and TRBJ1-1; TCRdb proposes TRBD1, but this gene call is untestable without DNA. Germline V lookup: CDR1 SEHNR, CDR2 FQNEAQ (reference sequence). There are 11 residues in the CDR3. The CDR3 reads CASSEQGLDFF.

The gene calls are TRBV2 and TRBJ1-1. There are 13 residues in the CDR3. Germline V CDR1 and CDR2: SNHLY, FYNNEI. The CDR3 loop is CASSEGVNTEAFF. The full variable domain, rest sourced from reference TRBV2 and TRBJ1-1, is EPEVTQTPSHQVTQMGQEVILRCVPISNHLYFYWYRQILGQKVEFLVSFYNNEISEKSEIFDDQFSVERPDGSNFTLKIRSTKLEDSAMYFCASSEGVNTEAFFGQGTRLTVV.

The rearrangement joins TRBV7-2 to TRBJ2-3. CDR3 length: 13 amino acids. Germline V CDR1 and CDR2: SGHTA, FQGNSA. The CDR3 loop is CASSFYARDTQYF.

This chain links TRBV28 with TRBJ2-6. The germline V gene has CDR1 MDHEN and CDR2 SYDVKM. This CDR3 has 17 residues. CDR3 region: CASSFSRDSSGANVLTF.

The rearrangement uses TRBV7-9 and TRBJ2-6; the TCRdb call, TRBD2, lacks DNA for checking. Germline-derived CDR1 and CDR2 are SEHNR and FQNEAQ (reference sequence). CDR3 length: 16 amino acids. CDR3: CASSRGRASGANVLTF.

The chain carries TRBV5-1 and TRBJ1-6. This CDR3 is 14 amino acids long. Germline-derived CDR1 and CDR2 are SGHRS and YFSETQ. The CDR3 loop reads CASSLETRDSPLHF.

The chain recombines TRBV6-5 with TRBJ2-7; the D gene TCRdb calls, TRBD2, cannot be checked with no DNA. The CDR3 consists of 18 residues. In germline, CDR1 is MNHEY, CDR2 SVGAGI. The CDR3 loop reads CASSYSRQGRAILYEQYF.

The rearrangement uses TRBV7-3 and TRBJ1-2; TCRdb's assignment of TRBD1 cannot be checked, as there is no DNA. There are 15 residues in the CDR3. The germline gives CDR1 SGHTA, CDR2 FQGTGA. This CDR3 is CASSRKQGEGYGYTF.

This sequence joins TRBV29-1 and TRBJ2-7; TCRdb calls TRBD1, which cannot be checked without DNA. This CDR3 contains 14 residues. From germline, CDR1 is SQVTM and CDR2 ANQGSEA. CDR3 in amino acids: CSVDGQGRGYEQYF.

The rearrangement joins TRBV19 to TRBJ2-1; TCRdb lists TRBD2, though no DNA is available to test this call. CDR3 size: 17 residues. CDR1 is LNHDA and CDR2 is SQIVND in the germline V gene (reference sequence). The chain's CDR3 is CASSPGLAGGGRNEQFF.

The J gene is TRBJ2-3, the V gene TRBV6-5; TCRdb reports TRBD1, a call that lacks DNA to check it against. Germline CDR1 is MNHEY and CDR2 is SVGAGI. The CDR3 totals 13 residues. The CDR3 sequence: CASSYGGADTQYF.